Below are 13 T cell receptor beta chains sequenced from a single sample in a study of technical replicates of blood from a few donors. Assay used: immunoSEQ multiplex PCR; TCRdb lists only in-frame clones, some missing. Of approximately 84,000 clones in the sample, roughly 98% were seen once. The sequenced sample was T cells isolated from PBMCs. These receptors all come from a human donor in good health.

The chain uses TRBV2 and TRBJ1-2; D possibly corresponds to TRBD1 (6 bases). Looked up from germline, CDR1 is SNHLY and CDR2 is FYNNEI. Between the trimmed V and J ends, which lost 8 bases and 7 bases, there was a span of 29 bases. This CDR3 has 17 amino acids. CDR3 in amino acids: CASQVDRGRGEIRGYTF. The CDR3 DNA reads TGTGCCAGCCAGGTGGACAGAGGGCGAGGGGAGATCCGTGGCTACACCTTC.

This clone has more than one count but fewer than ten. This rearrangement joins TRBV5-1 to TRBJ2-1, with a weak D call TRBD2 (7 bases). The CDR3 length is 15 residues. Trimming took off 6 bases at V and 2 bases at J, with 15 bases between the two ends. Germline CDR1 reads SGHRS; CDR2 reads YFSETQ. The CDR3 protein is CASKLGGAAYNEQFF. In nucleotides, the CDR3 is TGCGCCAGCAAATTGGGGGGGGCCGCCTACAATGAGCAGTTCTTC.

The chain has TRBV4-1 and TRBJ1-1; 7 bases map to TRBD1. The V and J ends lost 3 bases and 3 bases, in that order; junction bases with no gene match: 7. CDR3 length equals 15 residues. The germline V gene encodes CDR1 MGHRA and CDR2 YSYEKL. Here the CDR3 reads CASSQGDRDDTEAFF. DNA for the CDR3: TGCGCCAGCAGCCAGGGAGACAGGGATGACACTGAAGCTTTCTTT.

The V call is TRBV9, the J call TRBJ1-1, with 7 bases fitting TRBD1. This CDR3 is 20 amino acids long. Germline CDR1 reads SGDLS; CDR2 reads YYNGEE. V lost 3 bases to trimming and J lost 6 bases; unmatched junction nucleotides: 26. CDR3 amino acids: CASSAQSPGQIRTPNSEAFF. CDR3 sequence (DNA): TGTGCCAGCAGCGCGCAGAGTCCGGGACAGATTCGTACCCCAAACTCTGAAGCTTTCTTT.

The J gene is TRBJ2-3, the V gene TRBV7-8, with 9 positions matching TRBD2. After removal of 1 base from V and 3 bases from J, the junction contained 14 bases not matched to a gene. Germline assignment: CDR1 SGHVS and CDR2 FQNEAQ. This CDR3 is 19 amino acids long. The DNA of the CDR3 is TGTGCCAGCAGCTTAGGGCCTGCGGGGGGGCAAAGTGGGACAGATACGCAGTATTTT. Protein: CASSLGPAGGQSGTDTQYF.

J is TRBJ2-3 and V is TRBV9; 8 nucleotides line up with TRBD2. Germline loops: CDR1 SGDLS, CDR2 YYNGEE. This CDR3 has 19 amino acids. Trimming removed 2 bases from V and 0 bases from J; junction bases left unmatched: 14. CDR3 sequence (DNA): TGTGCCAGCAGCGTGCGGGGGGCTAGCGTTACATCTAGCACAGATACGCAGTATTTT. Protein sequence: CASSVRGASVTSSTDTQYF.

V and J are TRBV7-6 and TRBJ1-5; D is undetermined. V lost 1 base and J 0 bases, leaving 7 bases between the germline ends. The CDR3 extends over 15 amino acids. Per the germline V gene, CDR1 is SGHVS and CDR2 is FNYEAQ. CDR3 sequence reads: CASSLERGSNQPQHF. In nucleotides, the CDR3 is TGTGCCAGCAGCTTAGAACGCGGTAGCAATCAGCCCCAGCATTTT.

This sequence joins TRBV2 and TRBJ2-7; tentatively, D is TRBD1 (6 bases). CDR1 is SNHLY, CDR2 FYNNEI, per germline. Trimming cost V 4 bases and J 1 base, with 8 bases left between them. This CDR3 spans 13 amino acids. For the CDR3, the DNA is TGTGCCAGCAGTGGAGGGACATCCTACGAGCAGTACTTC. The encoded protein is CASSGGTSYEQYF.

This chain links TRBV4-1 with TRBJ1-2; possibly TRBD1 for D (5 bases). Germline V CDR1 and CDR2: MGHRA, YSYEKL. Trimming removed 4 bases from V and 8 bases from J, with 23 bases in between. The CDR3 consists of 16 residues. Here the CDR3 reads CASSRGGELLTIGYTF. The CDR3 bases are TGCGCCAGCAGCCGGGGGGGGGAACTTCTAACTATCGGCTACACCTTC.

The CDR3 sequence: CASSVAENTEAFF. In DNA, the CDR3 is TGTGCCAGCAGCGTAGCAGAAAACACTGAAGCTTTCTTT. This chain links TRBV9 with TRBJ1-1; D is unresolved. The germline gives CDR1 SGDLS, CDR2 YYNGEE. The CDR3 runs to 13 residues. The V end lost 0 bases, the J end lost 2 bases, and 5 bases lay between the germline ends.

Here the CDR3 DNA reads TGTGCCAGCAGCCATCGCTCGGGAGGGCCTGCCGGGGAGCTGTTTTTT. Translating gives CASSHRSGGPAGELFF. The chain carries TRBV7-7 and TRBJ2-2; 8 nucleotides agree with TRBD2. Germline V gene sequence: CDR1 SSHAT, CDR2 FNYEAQ (reference sequence). Trimming at V came to 5 bases and at J to 6 bases, leaving 11 bases not matched to a gene. This CDR3 has 16 residues.

The V call is TRBV28, the J call TRBJ2-3; D is uncertain. The germline V gene encodes CDR1 MDHEN and CDR2 SYDVKM. The CDR3 totals 14 residues. Trimming removed 4 bases at V and 1 base at J, with 9 bases between. The CDR3 here is CASSYVRGTDTQYF. The CDR3 DNA is TGTGCCAGCAGTTACGTCCGGGGCACAGATACGCAGTATTTT.

The rearrangement uses TRBV19 and TRBJ2-5; possible D gene TRBD2, 6 bases. This CDR3 has 13 residues. The V and J ends lost 5 bases and 5 bases respectively, with 12 bases between them. Germline V gives CDR1 LNHDA, CDR2 SQIVND (reference sequence). The CDR3 region is CASSPGGRETQYF. As DNA, the CDR3 is TGTGCCAGTAGTCCTGGGGGGAGGGAGACCCAGTACTTC.